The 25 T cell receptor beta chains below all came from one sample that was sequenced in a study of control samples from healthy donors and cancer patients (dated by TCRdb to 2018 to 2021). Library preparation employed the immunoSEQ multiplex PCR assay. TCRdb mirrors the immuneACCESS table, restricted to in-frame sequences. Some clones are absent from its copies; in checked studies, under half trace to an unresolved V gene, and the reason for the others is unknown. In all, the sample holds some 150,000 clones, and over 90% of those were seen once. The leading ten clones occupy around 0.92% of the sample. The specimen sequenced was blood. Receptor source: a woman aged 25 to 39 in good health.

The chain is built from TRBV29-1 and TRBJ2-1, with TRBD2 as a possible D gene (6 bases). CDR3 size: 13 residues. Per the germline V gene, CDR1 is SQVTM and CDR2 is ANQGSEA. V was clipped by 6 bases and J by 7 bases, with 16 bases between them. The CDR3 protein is CSVRLMTSNEQFF. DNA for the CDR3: TGCAGCGTCCGACTCATGACTAGTAATGAGCAGTTCTTC.

The CDR3 region is CASSLRLTYEQFF. The CDR3 DNA follows: TGTGCCAGCAGTTTAAGGTTAACCTATGAGCAGTTCTTC. The gene calls are TRBV6-5 and TRBJ2-1; the D is unclear. CDR1 is MNHEY, CDR2 SVGAGI, per germline. Trimming stripped 4 bases from V and 8 bases from J, with 12 bases between. The CDR3 contains 13 residues.

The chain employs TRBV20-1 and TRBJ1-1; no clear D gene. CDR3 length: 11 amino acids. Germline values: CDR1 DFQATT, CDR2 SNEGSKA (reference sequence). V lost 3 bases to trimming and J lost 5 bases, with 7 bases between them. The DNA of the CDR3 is TGCAGTGCTAGTTCCGAAACTGAAGCTTTCTTT. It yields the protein CSASSETEAFF.

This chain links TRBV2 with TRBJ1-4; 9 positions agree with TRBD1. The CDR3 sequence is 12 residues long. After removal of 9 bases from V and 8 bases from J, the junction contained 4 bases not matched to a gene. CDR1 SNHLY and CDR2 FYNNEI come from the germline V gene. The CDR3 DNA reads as TGTGCCAGTGGACAGGGGAAAGAAAAACTGTTTTTT. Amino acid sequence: CASGQGKEKLFF. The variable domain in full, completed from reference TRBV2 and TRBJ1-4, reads EPEVTQTPSHQVTQMGQEVILRCVPISNHLYFYWYRQILGQKVEFLVSFYNNEISEKSEIFDDQFSVERPDGSNFTLKIRSTKLEDSAMYFCASGQGKEKLFFGSGTQLSVL.

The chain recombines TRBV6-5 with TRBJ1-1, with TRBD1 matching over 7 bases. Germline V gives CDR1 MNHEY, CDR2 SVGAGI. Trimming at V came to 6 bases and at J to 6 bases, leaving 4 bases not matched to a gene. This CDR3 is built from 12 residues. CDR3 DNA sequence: TGTGCCAGCAGCCGACAGGGCGCTGAAGCTTTCTTT. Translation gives CASSRQGAEAFF.

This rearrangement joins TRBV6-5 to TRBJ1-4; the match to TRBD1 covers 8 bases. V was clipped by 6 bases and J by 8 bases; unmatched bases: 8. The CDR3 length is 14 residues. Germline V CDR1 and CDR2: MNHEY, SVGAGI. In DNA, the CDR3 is TGTGCCAGCAGAGCCGGACAGGGCCGAGAAAAACTGTTTTTT. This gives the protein CASRAGQGREKLFF.

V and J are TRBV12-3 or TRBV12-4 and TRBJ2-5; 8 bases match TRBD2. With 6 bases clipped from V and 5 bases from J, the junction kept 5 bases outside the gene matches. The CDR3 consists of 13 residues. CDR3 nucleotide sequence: TGTGCCAGCAGGCGTAGCGGGGTGGAGACCCAGTACTTC. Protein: CASRRSGVETQYF.

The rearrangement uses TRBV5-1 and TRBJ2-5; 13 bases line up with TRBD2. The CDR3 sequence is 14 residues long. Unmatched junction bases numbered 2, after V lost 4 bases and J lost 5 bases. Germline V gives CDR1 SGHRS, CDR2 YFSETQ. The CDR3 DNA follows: TGCGCCAGCAGCCCACTAGCGGGGGGGGAGACCCAGTACTTC. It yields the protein CASSPLAGGETQYF.

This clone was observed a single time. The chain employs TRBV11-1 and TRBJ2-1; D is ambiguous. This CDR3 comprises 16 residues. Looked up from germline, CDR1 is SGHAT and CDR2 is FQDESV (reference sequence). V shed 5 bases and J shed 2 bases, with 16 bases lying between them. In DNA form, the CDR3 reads TGTGCCAGCAGCCCTCCTAGTCCAAACCCCTACAATGAGCAGTTCTTC. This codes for CASSPPSPNPYNEQFF.

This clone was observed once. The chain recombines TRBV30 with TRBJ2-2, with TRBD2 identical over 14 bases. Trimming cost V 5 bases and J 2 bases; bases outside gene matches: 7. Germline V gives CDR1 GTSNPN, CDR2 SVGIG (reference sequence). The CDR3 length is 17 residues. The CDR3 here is CAWGQGLAGDNTGELFF. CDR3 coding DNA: TGTGCCTGGGGCCAGGGACTAGCGGGGGACAACACCGGGGAGCTGTTTTTT.

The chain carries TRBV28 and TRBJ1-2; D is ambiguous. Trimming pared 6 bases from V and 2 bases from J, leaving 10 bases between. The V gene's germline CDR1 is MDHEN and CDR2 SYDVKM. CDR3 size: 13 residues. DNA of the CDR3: TGTGCCAGCAGCCCGAGGGTGAACTATGGCTACACCTTC. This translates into CASSPRVNYGYTF.

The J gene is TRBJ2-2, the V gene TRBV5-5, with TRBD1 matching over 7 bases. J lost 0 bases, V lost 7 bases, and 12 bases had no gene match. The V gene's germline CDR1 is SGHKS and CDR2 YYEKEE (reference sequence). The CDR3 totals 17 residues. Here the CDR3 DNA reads TGTGCCAGCTATCAGGGGGTGACAGCGACGAACACCGGGGAGCTGTTTTTT. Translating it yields CASYQGVTATNTGELFF.

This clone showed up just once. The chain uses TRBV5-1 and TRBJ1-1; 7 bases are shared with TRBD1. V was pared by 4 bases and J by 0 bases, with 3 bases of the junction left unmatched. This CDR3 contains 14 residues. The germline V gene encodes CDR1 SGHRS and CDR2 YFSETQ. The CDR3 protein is CASSAGTVNTEAFF. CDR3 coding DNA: TGCGCCAGCAGCGCCGGGACAGTGAACACTGAAGCTTTCTTT.

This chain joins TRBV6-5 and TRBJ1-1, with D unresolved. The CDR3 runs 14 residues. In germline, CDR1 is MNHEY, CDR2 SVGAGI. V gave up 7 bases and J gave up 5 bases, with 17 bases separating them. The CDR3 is CASTLHPRWTEAFF. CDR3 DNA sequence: TGTGCCAGCACCCTGCACCCGAGATGGACTGAAGCTTTCTTT.

CDR3 DNA sequence: TGTGCCAGCAGTCCGGGGGTGGGGCTAAACATTCAGTACTTC. Protein product: CASSPGVGLNIQYF. The chain combines TRBV28 with TRBJ2-4; a weak D match, TRBD2 (6 bases). Germline CDR1 reads MDHEN; CDR2 reads SYDVKM. The V end lost 5 bases, the J end lost 6 bases, and 14 bases lay between the germline ends. The CDR3 is 14 amino acids.

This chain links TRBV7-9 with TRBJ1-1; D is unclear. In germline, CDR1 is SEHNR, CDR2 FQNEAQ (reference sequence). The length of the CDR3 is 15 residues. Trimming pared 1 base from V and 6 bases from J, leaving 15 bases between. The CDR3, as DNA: TGTGCCAGCAGCTTAGTTCGCCCACAGCTCGCTGAAGCTTTCTTT. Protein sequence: CASSLVRPQLAEAFF.

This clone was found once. In DNA, the CDR3 is TGTGCCAGTAGGGGACCCTACTACGAGCAGTACTTC. This encodes CASRGPYYEQYF. V is TRBV19 and J is TRBJ2-7; the D gene could be TRBD1 or TRBD2 (5 bases each). The V and J ends lost 6 bases and 3 bases respectively, with 9 bases between them. This CDR3 has 12 amino acids. Germline assignment: CDR1 LNHDA and CDR2 SQIVND (reference sequence).

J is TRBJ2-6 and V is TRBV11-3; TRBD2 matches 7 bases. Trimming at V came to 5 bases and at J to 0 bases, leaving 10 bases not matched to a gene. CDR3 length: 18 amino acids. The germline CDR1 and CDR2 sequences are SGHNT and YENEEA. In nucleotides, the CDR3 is TGTGCCAGCAGCCCCCGGGGGGACGGGACCTCTGGGGCCAACGTCCTGACTTTC. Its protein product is CASSPRGDGTSGANVLTF.

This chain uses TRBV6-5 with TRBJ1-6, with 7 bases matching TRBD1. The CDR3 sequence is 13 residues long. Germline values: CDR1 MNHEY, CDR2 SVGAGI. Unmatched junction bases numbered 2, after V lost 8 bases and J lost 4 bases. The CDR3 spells CASGGQYNSPLHF. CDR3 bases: TGTGCCAGCGGGGGACAGTATAATTCACCCCTCCACTTT.

The CDR3 bases are TGTGCCAGCAGTTACCCCACAGGGACCCAGTACTTC. It translates to CASSYPTGTQYF. The chain carries TRBV6-2 or TRBV6-3 and TRBJ2-5, with a weak D call TRBD1 (5 bases). The germline V gene encodes CDR1 MNHEY and CDR2 SVGEGT. Trimming took off 2 bases at V and 7 bases at J, with 8 bases between the two ends. This CDR3 is 12 amino acids long.

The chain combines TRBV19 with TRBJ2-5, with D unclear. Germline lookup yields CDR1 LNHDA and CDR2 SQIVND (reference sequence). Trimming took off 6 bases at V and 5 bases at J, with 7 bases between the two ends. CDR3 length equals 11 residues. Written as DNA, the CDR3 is TGTGCCAGTAGGGTCGGGGAGACCCAGTACTTC. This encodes CASRVGETQYF.

CDR3 bases: TGTGCCAGCAGCCAATTAGCGGGAGCTGTTCAGTACTTC. This codes for CASSQLAGAVQYF. The rearrangement uses TRBV7-2 and TRBJ2-4, with 9 bases fitting TRBD2. The germline CDR1 and CDR2 sequences are SGHTA and FQGNSA. This CDR3 region has 13 residues. J lost 11 bases, V lost 5 bases, and 7 bases had no gene match.

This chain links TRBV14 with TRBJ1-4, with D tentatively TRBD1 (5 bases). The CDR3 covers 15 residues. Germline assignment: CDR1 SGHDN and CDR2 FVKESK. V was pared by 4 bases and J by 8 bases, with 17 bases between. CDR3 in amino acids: CASSPGRPLDEKLFF. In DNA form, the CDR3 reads TGTGCCAGCAGCCCAGGGAGGCCCTTGGACGAAAAACTGTTTTTT.

CDR3 sequence reads: CASSYSDRYNEQFF. The CDR3 coding sequence is TGTGCCAGCAGTTACTCTGACAGGTACAATGAGCAGTTCTTC. This chain connects TRBV6-6 to TRBJ2-1; a weak D match, TRBD1 (6 bases). The CDR3 sequence is 14 residues long. Germline assignment: CDR1 MNHNY and CDR2 SVGAGI (reference sequence). The V and J ends lost 0 bases and 4 bases respectively, with 7 bases between them.

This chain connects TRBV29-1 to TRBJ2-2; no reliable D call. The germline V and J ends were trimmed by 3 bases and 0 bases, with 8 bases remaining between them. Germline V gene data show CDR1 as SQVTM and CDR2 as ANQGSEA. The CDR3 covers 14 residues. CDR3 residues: CSVELGTNTGELFF. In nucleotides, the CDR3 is TGCAGCGTTGAGCTAGGGACGAACACCGGGGAGCTGTTTTTT.